This T cell receptor (beta chain) is from a study of blood T cells in healthy people across ages. This CDR3 comprises 16 residues. Looked up from germline, CDR1 is SGHRS and CDR2 is YFSETQ. Trimming took 2 bases from V and 4 from J, leaving 16 bases between them. Primers used in a second PCR of roughly 6 to 12 cycles were a sample-barcoded 5' primer and a J-beta primer mix. Using its own MiXCR run on the 5' RACE reads, TCRdb lists one record per CDR3 protein. The table lists about 1.4 million distinct CDR3 sequences, 45% to 70% of them singletons. Donor samples were obtained from healthy Caucasian individuals from Russia, aged about 6 to 95.

This clonotype was obtained from a man younger than 35 in good health. The sample comprised blood. This chain links TRBV5-1 with TRBJ2-1; the D is unclear. CDR3 DNA: TGCGCCAGCAGCTTTCCCCTTCGGGCTTTGTACAATGAGCAGTTCTTC. It encodes CASSFPLRALYNEQFF.